The 13 T cell receptor beta chains reported below all come from one sample, sequenced in a study of cytomegalovirus exposure and HLA in healthy donors. PCR involved 60 Vbeta and 13 Jbeta primers. Only in-frame clones appear in the TCRdb table, and some are missing; sequencing was by immunoSEQ multiplex PCR. The table records under 95,000 clones, 60% to 85% of them present only once. The sample taken for sequencing was PBMCs. These receptors originate from a young man in good health and CMV-seropositive.

The V gene is TRBV9, the J gene TRBJ2-2; 10 bases fit TRBD2. CDR1 and CDR2 from the germline V gene are SGDLS and YYNGEE. The CDR3 covers 16 residues. The V gene end was trimmed by 0 bases and the J gene end by 6 bases; junction bases not matched to a gene: 5. CDR3: CASSVASGGYAGELFF. Written as DNA, the CDR3 is TGTGCCAGCAGCGTAGCTAGCGGGGGTTATGCCGGGGAGCTGTTTTTT.

The J gene is TRBJ2-7, the V gene TRBV7-6; TRBD1 is a possible D gene (5 bases). This CDR3 has 15 residues. Germline V gene sequence: CDR1 SGHVS, CDR2 FNYEAQ. Deletions cut 4 bases from V and 7 bases from J, with 20 bases between. CDR3 sequence (DNA): TGTGCCAGCAGCTCAGTCAGACAGCGCCGTGGGGAGCAGTACTTC. Residues: CASSSVRQRRGEQYF.

CDR3 sequence reads: CASSRFLGQGDNEQFF. The CDR3 DNA sequence: TGTGCCAGCAGCCGATTCCTGGGACAGGGGGACAATGAGCAGTTCTTC. V gene TRBV14 combines with J gene TRBJ2-1; TRBD1 aligns across 11 bases. This CDR3 has 16 residues. Unmatched junction bases numbered 7, after V lost 4 bases and J lost 5 bases. CDR1 and CDR2 from the germline V gene are SGHDN and FVKESK.

The rearrangement joins TRBV6-5 to TRBJ2-5, with 7 bases aligning to TRBD1. Germline V lookup: CDR1 MNHEY, CDR2 SVGAGI. Trimming removed 2 bases from V and 7 bases from J; junction bases left unmatched: 4. The CDR3 covers 13 residues. CDR3 region: CASSYRGRGTQYF. CDR3 DNA sequence: TGTGCCAGCAGTTACAGGGGGCGCGGGACCCAGTACTTC.

V and J are TRBV7-2 and TRBJ1-2; TRBD1 matches 8 bases. The CDR3 covers 14 residues. With 2 bases clipped from V and 7 bases from J, the junction kept 6 bases outside the gene matches. Germline-derived CDR1 and CDR2 are SGHTA and FQGNSA. The CDR3: CASSLKGQARGYTF. The CDR3, as DNA: TGTGCCAGCAGCTTAAAGGGACAGGCGCGTGGCTACACCTTC.

This chain joins TRBV5-6 and TRBJ1-1; 10 bases align to TRBD1. Germline lookup yields CDR1 SGHDT and CDR2 YYEEEE. V was pared by 3 bases and J by 10 bases, with 15 bases of the junction left unmatched. The length of the CDR3 is 16 residues. For the CDR3, the DNA is TGTGCCAGCAGCTCGGTACCGGGACAGGGGTCAGTGGGAGCTTTCTTT. This encodes CASSSVPGQGSVGAFF.

This rearrangement joins TRBV29-1 to TRBJ2-5; TRBD2 aligns across 9 bases. Germline CDR1 SQVTM, CDR2 ANQGSEA. The CDR3 runs to 13 residues. Trimming removed 3 bases from V and 3 bases from J; junction bases left unmatched: 2. Here the CDR3 reads CSVDSGGKETQYF. DNA of the CDR3: TGCAGCGTTGATAGCGGGGGTAAAGAGACCCAGTACTTC.

The genes are TRBV5-1 and TRBJ1-3; D unclear. Trimming stripped 4 bases from V and 4 bases from J, with 9 bases between. The V gene's germline CDR1 is SGHRS and CDR2 YFSETQ. The CDR3 runs 13 residues. CDR3 DNA: TGCGCCAGCAGCGAACAGCAAGGAAACACCATATATTTT. This codes for CASSEQQGNTIYF.

This clone was counted only a few times. The chain links TRBV18 to TRBJ2-1; D is perhaps TRBD1 (7 bases). Trimming removed 6 bases at V and 0 bases at J, with 12 bases between. CDR1 KGHSH and CDR2 LQKENI come from the germline V gene. This CDR3 is 15 amino acids long. The CDR3 loop is CASSLQGGSYNEQFF. CDR3 sequence (DNA): TGTGCCAGCTCCCTCCAGGGGGGCTCCTACAATGAGCAGTTCTTC.

This chain uses TRBV25-1 with TRBJ2-7, with 9 bases lining up with TRBD2. From germline, CDR1 is MGHDK and CDR2 SYGVNS. J was trimmed by 6 bases and V by 2 bases; bases with no gene match: 5. This CDR3 is built from 14 residues. CDR3 sequence reads: CASSEEAGGGEQYF. The CDR3 DNA follows: TGTGCCAGCAGTGAAGAAGCGGGAGGAGGCGAGCAGTACTTC.

This chain joins TRBV7-2 and TRBJ1-5; D is ambiguous. CDR1 is SGHTA and CDR2 is FQGNSA in the germline V gene. The CDR3 spans 12 residues. V was shortened by 2 bases and J by 5 bases, with 4 bases between the two germline ends. This CDR3 reads CASSLPYQPQHF. Here the CDR3 DNA reads TGTGCCAGCAGCTTACCGTATCAGCCCCAGCATTTT.

The chain joins TRBV19 to TRBJ2-2; D remains unclear. The CDR3 totals 11 residues. Germline assignment: CDR1 LNHDA and CDR2 SQIVND (reference sequence). The V end was cut by 8 bases, the J end by 4 bases, with 5 bases between. CDR3: CASSFTGELFF. CDR3 sequence (DNA): TGTGCCAGTTCGTTCACCGGGGAGCTGTTTTTT.

The chain carries TRBV5-8 and TRBJ2-7; 12 bases map to TRBD1. Unmatched junction bases numbered 7, after V lost 2 bases and J lost 4 bases. The CDR3 is 16 residues long. CDR1 and CDR2 from the germline V gene are SGHTS and YDEGEE. Written as DNA, the CDR3 is TGTGCCAGCAGCTTCGCCTGGGACAGGGGGCAATACGAGCAGTACTTC. It encodes CASSFAWDRGQYEQYF.